The 32 T cell receptor beta chains given below trace back to one sample, sequenced in a study of blood T cell repertoires in COVID-19. This table comes from immunoSEQ multiplex PCR, and its TCRdb copy is limited to in-frame clones, with some not included. The data show hundreds of thousands of clones, about 88% seen once. The specimen was peripheral blood. The receptors were gathered from a middle-aged man with acute or convalescent COVID-19.

The sample holds one count of this clone. V gene TRBV27 combines with J gene TRBJ2-5; 9 nucleotides line up with TRBD2. The germline V gene encodes CDR1 MNHEY and CDR2 SMNVEV (reference sequence). The CDR3 runs 14 residues. V gave up 6 bases and J gave up 1 base; unmatched junction bases: 3. The chain's CDR3 is CASRASGVQETQYF. The CDR3 region has the DNA TGTGCCAGCAGGGCTAGCGGGGTCCAAGAGACCCAGTACTTC.

The chain couples TRBV23-1 to TRBJ1-2, with 7 bases lining up with TRBD1. TRBV23-1 is placed among ORFs of uncertain function. Trimming at V came to 10 bases and at J to 4 bases, leaving 9 bases not matched to a gene. This CDR3 contains 13 residues. As DNA, the CDR3 is TGCGCCACCTCTGGAGGGGGCCCCTATGGCTACACCTTC. This sequence encodes CATSGGGPYGYTF.

The J gene is TRBJ1-4, the V gene TRBV27, with D possibly matching TRBD1 (5 bases). CDR1 MNHEY and CDR2 SMNVEV come from the germline V gene (reference sequence). Trimming shortened V by 7 bases and J by 3 bases, and 21 bases separated the two germline ends. CDR3 length: 17 residues. The CDR3 DNA reads as TGTGCCAGCAAAGGGCGGACACAATCGTTTTCTAATGAAAAACTGTTTTTT. Its protein product is CASKGRTQSFSNEKLFF. Based on the CDR3 plus reference TRBV27 and TRBJ1-4, the full variable domain is EAQVTQNPRYLITVTGKKLTVTCSQNMNHEYMSWYRQDPGLGLRQIYYSMNVEVTDKGDVPEGYKVSRKEKRNFPLILESPSPNQTSLYFCASKGRTQSFSNEKLFFGSGTQLSVL.

This clone was detected only once. The chain is built from TRBV7-2 and TRBJ1-2; no clear D gene. The CDR3 has 13 amino acids. The germline V gene has CDR1 SGHTA and CDR2 FQGNSA. V shed 0 bases and J shed 7 bases, with 9 bases lying between them. CDR3 amino acids: CASSLAGGRGYTF. CDR3 sequence (DNA): TGTGCCAGCAGCTTAGCGGGTGGGCGTGGCTACACCTTC.

This clone was detected a few times. The rearrangement links TRBV3-1 (or the pseudogene TRBV3-2) to TRBJ2-1, with a weak D call TRBD1 (6 bases). Trimming left V 4 bases short and J 3 bases short, with 16 bases between. The V gene's germline CDR1 is LGHDT and CDR2 YNNKEL (reference sequence). The CDR3 extends over 16 amino acids. The CDR3 DNA reads TGTGCCAGCAGCCCCGAGAGGGGACAACACTACAATGAGCAGTTCTTC. It translates to CASSPERGQHYNEQFF.

This clone was seen just once. The V and J genes are TRBV10-2 and TRBJ1-2, with 9 nucleotides matching TRBD1. The CDR3 contains 15 residues. Germline-derived CDR1 and CDR2 are WSHSY and SAAADI. The V and J ends lost 6 bases and 8 bases, in that order; junction bases with no gene match: 13. This CDR3 reads CASSEQNRGLLGYTF. The CDR3 nucleotides read TGCGCCAGCAGCGAGCAAAACAGGGGGCTTTTAGGCTACACCTTC.

The chain is built from TRBV3-1 (or the pseudogene TRBV3-2) and TRBJ1-6; 8 bases line up with TRBD1. The CDR3 is 16 residues long. CDR1 is LGHDT, CDR2 YNNKEL, per germline (reference sequence). With 0 bases clipped from V and 7 bases from J, the junction kept 5 bases outside the gene matches. The CDR3 spells CASSQDQRTGNSPLHF. CDR3 sequence (DNA): TGTGCCAGCAGCCAAGATCAGAGGACAGGGAATTCACCCCTCCACTTT.

The chain recombines TRBV10-3 with TRBJ1-1; D remains ambiguous. This CDR3 has 12 amino acids. V was cut by 4 bases and J by 9 bases, with 12 bases left in between. Germline CDR1 ENHRY, CDR2 SYGVKD. The DNA of the CDR3 is TGTGCCATCAGTGGAATGGACTTAAAAGCTTTCTTT. Translating gives CAISGMDLKAFF.

The V and J genes are TRBV18 and TRBJ1-2; D not resolved. Germline CDR1 and CDR2: KGHSH and LQKENI. Between the trimmed V and J ends, which lost 8 bases and 2 bases, there was a span of 12 bases. CDR3 length equals 13 residues. CDR3 bases: TGTGCCAGCCGCGGAGGGCCCAACTATGGCTACACCTTC. Translation: CASRGGPNYGYTF.

This clone has only one observation. The chain links TRBV7-9 to TRBJ1-1, with TRBD1 matching 7 bases. V dropped 3 bases and J dropped 7; count of bases not matched to a gene: 8. The CDR3 contains 14 residues. Germline V gene data show CDR1 as SEHNR and CDR2 as FQNEAQ (reference sequence). The DNA for the CDR3 is TGTGCCAGCAGCTTCACAGGGGAAGATGTTGAAGCTTTCTTT. Encoded protein: CASSFTGEDVEAFF.

This chain uses TRBV19 with TRBJ1-1; tentatively, D is TRBD1 (5 bases). This CDR3 region has 17 residues. Germline V gives CDR1 LNHDA, CDR2 SQIVND (reference sequence). V was trimmed by 5 bases and J by 0 bases, leaving 19 bases between them. CDR3 DNA sequence: TGTGCCAGTAGTGGGGGGAGACAGAGTTTCATGAACACTGAAGCTTTCTTT. Its protein is CASSGGRQSFMNTEAFF.

The V gene is TRBV2, the J gene TRBJ1-1, with 7 bases matching TRBD1. The CDR3 is 14 amino acids. Looked up from germline, CDR1 is SNHLY and CDR2 is FYNNEI. V gave up 2 bases and J gave up 2 bases; unmatched junction bases: 2. The CDR3, as DNA: TGTGCCAGCAGTGAACGGGACAGAAACACTGAAGCTTTCTTT. Its protein is CASSERDRNTEAFF.

The CDR3 sequence: CASSLVPAVSYEQYF. CDR3 DNA: TGTGCCAGCAGCTTAGTCCCAGCGGTCTCCTACGAGCAGTACTTC. The V gene is TRBV7-2, the J gene TRBJ2-7; D might be TRBD2 (5 bases). Looked up from germline, CDR1 is SGHTA and CDR2 is FQGNSA. Trimming removed 1 base at V and 0 bases at J, with 10 bases between. This CDR3 is 15 amino acids long.

The genes are TRBV6-2 or TRBV6-3 and TRBJ2-3; D may be TRBD1 (6 bases). The V gene's germline CDR1 is MNHEY and CDR2 SVGEGT. CDR3 size: 12 residues. V was pared by 6 bases and J by 6 bases, with 10 bases between. Written as DNA, the CDR3 is TGTGCCAGCAGCCGCCAGGGGGATACGCAGTATTTT. Its translation is CASSRQGDTQYF.

J is TRBJ2-1 and V is TRBV6-5; no clear D gene. The CDR3 consists of 11 residues. Germline CDR1 and CDR2: MNHEY and SVGAGI. The V end lost 6 bases, the J end lost 6 bases, and 6 bases lay between the germline ends. The CDR3 is CASRYSNEQFF. The CDR3 DNA sequence: TGTGCCAGCAGGTATAGCAATGAGCAGTTCTTC.

The chain joins TRBV5-8 to TRBJ1-1; 7 positions match TRBD1. The length of the CDR3 is 13 residues. With V trimmed by 4 bases and J by 3 bases, 3 bases remained unmatched. Per germline, CDR1 SGHTS and CDR2 YDEGEE. In nucleotides, the CDR3 is TGTGCCAGCAGCCGGGACAGCTACACTGAAGCTTTCTTT. Its protein is CASSRDSYTEAFF. The variable domain in full, completed from reference TRBV5-8 and TRBJ1-1, reads EAGVTQSPTHLIKTRGQQATLRCSPISGHTSVYWYQQALGLGLQFLLWYDEGEERNRGNFPPRFSGRQFPNYSSELNVNALELEDSALYLCASSRDSYTEAFFGQGTRLTVV.

The sample holds a few counts of this clone. The chain carries TRBV2 and TRBJ1-6; 12 bases align to TRBD1. Germline V CDR1 and CDR2: SNHLY, FYNNEI. The V gene end was trimmed by 8 bases and the J gene end by 6 bases; junction bases not matched to a gene: 5. The CDR3 spans 15 residues. This CDR3 reads CASRDRGLGNSPLHF. In DNA, the CDR3 is TGTGCCAGCCGGGACAGGGGGCTGGGTAATTCACCCCTCCACTTT.

This chain joins TRBV27 and TRBJ1-4; D unclear. Germline CDR1 reads MNHEY; CDR2 reads SMNVEV (reference sequence). Trimming left V 6 bases short and J 4 bases short, with 9 bases between. This CDR3 contains 13 residues. The CDR3 DNA reads as TGTGCCAGCAGCTCCCTAATTAATGAAAAACTGTTTTTT. Translating gives CASSSLINEKLFF.

V usage is TRBV7-9 and J usage is TRBJ1-2; 8 bases map to TRBD1. In germline, CDR1 is SEHNR, CDR2 FQNEAQ (reference sequence). The J segment lost 0 bases and the V segment lost 5 bases, leaving 8 bases of the junction unmatched. This CDR3 is 16 amino acids long. The CDR3, as DNA: TGTGCCAGCAGCCAGGGGGCGGGGCCCACTAACTATGGCTACACCTTC. This codes for CASSQGAGPTNYGYTF.

The rearrangement links TRBV4-1 to TRBJ1-1; D is unresolved. Germline-derived CDR1 and CDR2 are MGHRA and YSYEKL. The CDR3 is 14 residues long. Trimming left V 1 base short and J 7 bases short, with 13 bases between. CDR3: CASSQVEGTSEAFF. The CDR3 DNA reads as TGCGCCAGCAGCCAAGTTGAGGGCACGAGTGAAGCTTTCTTT.

The genes are TRBV29-1 and TRBJ1-2, with D possibly matching TRBD1 (5 bases). Trimming shortened V by 4 bases and J by 0 bases, and 12 bases separated the two germline ends. Germline V gives CDR1 SQVTM, CDR2 ANQGSEA. CDR3 size: 14 residues. The CDR3 sequence: CSVGGVIANYGYTF. For the CDR3, the DNA is TGCAGCGTTGGGGGGGTTATAGCTAACTATGGCTACACCTTC.

This clone was seen only a few times. This chain connects TRBV11-2 to TRBJ2-3; possible D gene TRBD2, 7 bases. CDR3 length: 14 residues. Germline CDR1 SGHAT, CDR2 FQNNGV. The germline V and J ends were trimmed by 3 bases and 4 bases, with 11 bases remaining between them. CDR3 bases: TGTGCCAGCAGCTTCGGGGGGCATGCAGATACGCAGTATTTT. Its translation: CASSFGGHADTQYF.

This rearrangement joins TRBV7-2 to TRBJ2-1; 9 positions agree with TRBD1. The V and J ends lost 5 bases and 15 bases, in that order; junction bases with no gene match: 8. The CDR3 loop spans 12 amino acids. CDR1 and CDR2 (germline): SGHTA, FQGNSA. CDR3 in DNA: TGTGCCAGCAGCCCGTGGACAGGGGTTCGGTTCTTC. Residues: CASSPWTGVRFF. Together with reference TRBV7-2 and TRBJ2-1, the CDR3 gives the full variable domain: GAGVSQSPSNKVTEKGKDVELRCDPISGHTALYWYRQSLGQGLEFLIYFQGNSAPDKSGLPSDRFSAERTGGSVSTLTIQRTQQEDSAVYLCASSPWTGVRFFGPGTRLTVL.

The chain carries TRBV19 and TRBJ1-1; D gene unclear. The germline V and J ends were trimmed by 8 bases and 7 bases, with 23 bases remaining between them. The CDR3 sequence is 15 residues long. Germline CDR1 and CDR2: LNHDA and SQIVND (reference sequence). The CDR3 region has the DNA TGTGCCAGTGCTCGAAGAGGGCTTGATCCGAATGAAGCTTTCTTT. It yields the protein CASARRGLDPNEAFF.

This chain joins TRBV6-5 and TRBJ2-3; TRBD2 matches 9 bases. The germline V gene encodes CDR1 MNHEY and CDR2 SVGAGI. The CDR3 consists of 14 residues. Trimming removed 7 bases from V and 6 bases from J; junction bases left unmatched: 8. This CDR3 is CASTRTSGWDTQYF. As DNA, the CDR3 is TGTGCCAGCACCAGAACTAGCGGGTGGGATACGCAGTATTTT.

The chain links TRBV6-5 to TRBJ2-3; 8 nucleotides line up with TRBD1. The ends lost 1 base at V and 5 bases at J; junction bases unmatched: 8. The V gene's germline CDR1 is MNHEY and CDR2 SVGAGI. The CDR3 contains 16 residues. CDR3: CASSYFSGGRGDTQYF. The CDR3 coding sequence is TGTGCCAGCAGTTACTTCTCAGGGGGCAGGGGAGATACGCAGTATTTT.

J is TRBJ2-1 and V is TRBV9; the match to TRBD1 covers 7 bases. The V gene's germline CDR1 is SGDLS and CDR2 YYNGEE. V lost 3 bases, J lost 4 bases, and 4 bases stayed unmatched. The CDR3 contains 14 residues. The DNA of the CDR3 is TGTGCCAGCAGCGCCGGACAGGCTTACAATGAGCAGTTCTTC. Translation gives CASSAGQAYNEQFF.

The V call is TRBV29-1, the J call TRBJ2-2; D is possibly TRBD1 (6 bases). Germline lookup yields CDR1 SQVTM and CDR2 ANQGSEA. Trimming stripped 1 base from V and 5 bases from J, with 11 bases between. The length of the CDR3 is 14 residues. The CDR3: CSVEGGQGTGELFF. DNA of the CDR3: TGCAGCGTTGAAGGGGGACAAGGGACCGGGGAGCTGTTTTTT.

This clone turned up a few times. The chain couples TRBV5-1 to TRBJ2-5; 8 bases are shared with TRBD2. The CDR3 consists of 15 residues. The germline CDR1 and CDR2 sequences are SGHRS and YFSETQ. Trimming cost V 0 bases and J 4 bases; bases outside gene matches: 5. The DNA for the CDR3 is TGCGCCAGCAGCTTGGCAGCGGGGGATGGAGAGACCCAGTACTTC. It encodes CASSLAAGDGETQYF.

V and J are TRBV4-1 and TRBJ1-2, with 7 bases that match TRBD1. The CDR3 contains 15 residues. Germline V lookup: CDR1 MGHRA, CDR2 YSYEKL. V dropped 3 bases and J dropped 5; count of bases not matched to a gene: 9. CDR3 amino acids: CASSHPDRAPYGYTF. CDR3 DNA sequence: TGCGCCAGCAGCCATCCTGACAGGGCCCCTTATGGCTACACCTTC.

The rearrangement uses TRBV6-2 or TRBV6-3 and TRBJ2-6, with TRBD1 identical over 9 bases. Germline assignment: CDR1 MNHEY and CDR2 SVGEGT. Germline trimming cut 5 bases from V and 2 bases from J; bases unmatched to any gene: 1. This CDR3 is 15 amino acids long. The CDR3 sequence: CASSTGGAGANVLTF. For the CDR3, the DNA is TGTGCCAGCAGTACAGGGGGCGCTGGGGCCAACGTCCTGACTTTC.

V gene TRBV9 combines with J gene TRBJ1-1; 8 nucleotides align to TRBD1. With V trimmed by 0 bases and J by 0 bases, 4 bases remained unmatched. The CDR3 length is 16 residues. Germline V gene data show CDR1 as SGDLS and CDR2 as YYNGEE. CDR3 DNA: TGTGCCAGCAGCGTAGGAGCAGGGGGCTTGAACACTGAAGCTTTCTTT. As protein: CASSVGAGGLNTEAFF. The full variable domain, its missing parts supplied by reference TRBV9 and TRBJ1-1, is DSGVTQTPKHLITATGQRVTLRCSPRSGDLSVYWYQQSLDQGLQFLIQYYNGEERAKGNILERFSAQQFPDLHSELNLSSLELGDSALYFCASSVGAGGLNTEAFFGQGTRLTVV.